The present T cell receptor (beta chain) was sequenced within a study of blood T cell repertoires in COVID-19. V dropped 7 bases and J dropped 6; count of bases not matched to a gene: 12. Germline CDR1 MDHEN, CDR2 SYDVKM. The CDR3 is 15 residues long. Participant age was roughly 18 to 89 years, and participants resided in about two dozen US areas. The study assigned cohorts using participant-reported clinical history. Before being deemed recovered, Cohort 3 donors had two negative PCRs, clearance, or symptom resolution. Authors' data handling: Nucleated cell number was recorded as an estimate derived from reference gene primer amplification. Profiling relied on immunoSEQ multiplex PCR, and the TCRdb table lists in-frame clones only, not all of them. V, J and clone size reflect that table, while D and trimming were determined from the DNA. The sample gives 400,000 or so clones, around 87% of which show up once; 1% to 1.3% is in the top ten.

The rearrangement joins TRBV28 to TRBJ2-7; 10 nucleotides agree with TRBD1. The sequencing sample was made of PBMCs or T cells enriched from blood (not recorded which). This clonotype was sampled from a man aged 25-40 years who had recovered from COVID-19. The CDR3 region has the DNA TGTGCCAGCAAGGGGCGGGACAGGGGATTCGGCGAGCAGTACTTC. Translated, it gives CASKGRDRGFGEQYF.